Included here is one TCR beta chain sequence, with context. These data originate in a study of synovial regulatory T cells in juvenile arthritis. The V gene's germline CDR1 is SGHVS and CDR2 FQNEAQ. This CDR3 has 11 amino acids. Nucleotide data are not available. The data were produced by immunoSEQ multiplex PCR, yet TCRdb's version contains in-frame clones alone and is incomplete. This sample's table has 7,500 to 10,000 clones. The TCR sequence derives from a donor aged 2-30 years with juvenile idiopathic arthritis. The rearrangement uses TRBV7-8 and TRBJ1-4. The specimen sequenced was Treg cells from blood. The sample's subset: remaining (HLA-DR-negative) circulating blood Treg cells. CDR3 in amino acids: CASSWGEKLFF.